A single sample gave rise to the 28 T cell receptor beta chains below, sequenced in a study of OX40 agonist ivuxolimab in advanced cancers. Sequencing used immunoSEQ multiplex PCR; TCRdb keeps in-frame clones, though not all of them. Of about 27,000 clones listed, roughly four fifths are singletons. Sequencing used CD4+ or CD8+ T cells sorted from blood, obtained in a trial of the OX40 agonist ivuxolimab. The receptors here all came from an adult with an advanced solid tumor such as melanoma, head and neck, liver or kidney cancer.

This chain connects TRBV7-8 to TRBJ2-5; D ambiguous. Germline assignment: CDR1 SGHVS and CDR2 FQNEAQ. V lost 10 bases to trimming and J lost 0 bases, with 12 bases between them. CDR3 length: 13 residues. CDR3 residues: CATRPGDQETQYF. The CDR3, as DNA: TGTGCCACCCGTCCCGGCGACCAAGAGACCCAGTACTTC.

The rearrangement links TRBV27 to TRBJ1-2, with 9 bases lining up with TRBD1. With 5 bases clipped from V and 4 bases from J, the junction kept 5 bases outside the gene matches. Looked up from germline, CDR1 is MNHEY and CDR2 is SMNVEV (reference sequence). The CDR3 contains 14 residues. The DNA of the CDR3 is TGTGCCAGCAGTAATACAGGGGGCCGCTATGGCTACACCTTC. This translates into CASSNTGGRYGYTF.

J is TRBJ1-5 and V is TRBV19; 7 bases fit TRBD1. The V and J ends lost 2 bases and 2 bases, in that order; junction bases with no gene match: 6. Germline CDR1 and CDR2: LNHDA and SQIVND (reference sequence). The CDR3 consists of 16 residues. CDR3 loop: CASSILEGAGNQPQHF. CDR3 DNA sequence: TGTGCCAGTAGTATATTGGAGGGGGCGGGCAATCAGCCCCAGCATTTT.

The chain combines TRBV7-9 with TRBJ2-1; 16 bases line up with TRBD2. Germline CDR1 and CDR2: SEHNR and FQNEAQ (reference sequence). Losses at the gene ends were 5 bases for V and 10 bases for J; bases not matched to a gene: 17. The CDR3 is 19 amino acids. The CDR3 is CASSRSQIGTSGRAREQFF. DNA for the CDR3: TGTGCCAGCAGCCGAAGCCAGATAGGGACTAGCGGGAGGGCAAGAGAGCAGTTCTTC.

The V call is TRBV28, the J call TRBJ1-5; D is perhaps TRBD1 (5 bases). Between the trimmed V and J ends, which lost 1 base and 5 bases, there was a span of 15 bases. The V gene's germline CDR1 is MDHEN and CDR2 SYDVKM. The CDR3 consists of 16 residues. The CDR3 loop reads CASSLLRAGRHQPQHF. The CDR3 nucleotides are TGTGCCAGCAGTTTATTACGGGCAGGGAGGCATCAGCCCCAGCATTTT.

Only one count was recorded for this clone. The chain uses TRBV2 and TRBJ1-2, with D unresolved. Trimming stripped 0 bases from V and 2 bases from J, with 7 bases between. The CDR3 covers 14 residues. In germline, CDR1 is SNHLY, CDR2 FYNNEI. The DNA of the CDR3 is TGTGCCAGCAGTGAAGCATCGTCGAACTATGGCTACACCTTC. Encoded protein: CASSEASSNYGYTF.

The chain recombines TRBV5-1 with TRBJ2-2, with 7 bases identical to TRBD1. V shed 4 bases and J 2 bases; nucleotides not matched to a gene: 2. CDR1 and CDR2 (germline): SGHRS, YFSETQ. The CDR3 spans 14 residues. In nucleotides, the CDR3 is TGCGCCAGCAGCGGGGACAGTAACACCGGGGAGCTGTTTTTT. Translated, it gives CASSGDSNTGELFF. The full variable domain, rest sourced from reference TRBV5-1 and TRBJ2-2, is KAGVTQTPRYLIKTRGQQVTLSCSPISGHRSVSWYQQTPGQGLQFLFEYFSETQRNKGNFPGRFSGRQFSNSRSEMNVSTLELGDSALYLCASSGDSNTGELFFGEGSRLTVL.

The rearrangement uses TRBV29-1 and TRBJ1-1, with unresolved D. The V end was cut by 8 bases, the J end by 4 bases, with 11 bases between. Looked up from germline, CDR1 is SQVTM and CDR2 is ANQGSEA. CDR3 length: 11 residues. The CDR3 region has the DNA TGCAGCCCCCGGATGGGCACTGAAGCTTTCTTT. It codes for CSPRMGTEAFF.

The CDR3 is CASSLSGISSYEQYF. In DNA, the CDR3 is TGTGCCAGCAGCCTTAGCGGGATTAGCTCCTACGAGCAGTACTTC. The gene calls are TRBV11-2 and TRBJ2-7; 8 bases match TRBD2. Per the germline V gene, CDR1 is SGHAT and CDR2 is FQNNGV. V lost 5 bases, J lost 0 bases, and 6 bases stayed unmatched. This CDR3 region has 15 residues.

Comments on this clone: The sample has other DNA sequences that encode this CDR3 too. The chain carries TRBV9 and TRBJ2-3; D ambiguous. The CDR3 consists of 13 residues. With 0 bases removed from V and 2 bases from J, the gap between germline ends came to 4 bases. CDR1 is SGDLS and CDR2 is YYNGEE in the germline V gene. CDR3 nucleotide sequence: TGTGCCAGCAGCGTAGTTTCCACAGATACGCAGTATTTT. The encoded protein is CASSVVSTDTQYF. The entire variable domain, with the rest obtained from reference TRBV9 and TRBJ2-3, is as follows: DSGVTQTPKHLITATGQRVTLRCSPRSGDLSVYWYQQSLDQGLQFLIQYYNGEERAKGNILERFSAQQFPDLHSELNLSSLELGDSALYFCASSVVSTDTQYFGPGTRLTVL.

Here the CDR3 reads CASSRDMTHNSPLHF. CDR3 DNA: TGTGCCAGCAGTAGAGACATGACCCATAATTCACCCCTCCACTTT. The chain uses TRBV28 and TRBJ1-6; D gene unclear. This CDR3 has 15 residues. Trimming cost V 5 bases and J 5 bases, with 13 bases left between them. Looked up from germline, CDR1 is MDHEN and CDR2 is SYDVKM. Full variable domain (remainder filled in from reference TRBV28 and TRBJ1-6): DVKVTQSSRYLVKRTGEKVFLECVQDMDHENMFWYRQDPGLGLRLIYFSYDVKMKEKGDIPEGYSVSREKKERFSLILESASTNQTSMYLCASSRDMTHNSPLHFGNGTRLTVT.

The chain uses TRBV13 and TRBJ2-5; tentative D call: TRBD2 (5 bases). V was pared by 5 bases and J by 0 bases, with 19 bases between. The CDR3 is 17 amino acids. CDR1 is PRHDT and CDR2 is FYEKMQ in the germline V gene (reference sequence). Written as DNA, the CDR3 is TGTGCCAGCAGCCGCGAGGAAGCTAGCCGTTACCAAGAGACCCAGTACTTC. This encodes CASSREEASRYQETQYF.

This clone was seen just once. The genes are TRBV20-1 and TRBJ2-7; no clear D. This CDR3 region has 11 residues. CDR1 is DFQATT and CDR2 is SNEGSKA in the germline V gene (reference sequence). V gave up 3 bases and J gave up 6 bases, with 9 bases separating them. CDR3 nucleotide sequence: TGCAGTGCTAGTACGTCAGGCGAGCAGTACTTC. Protein: CSASTSGEQYF.

This clone was picked up a small number of times. The genes are TRBV29-1 and TRBJ2-5; D gene ambiguous. CDR3 length equals 17 residues. The V gene lost 5 bases and the J gene lost 5 bases, with 27 bases spanning the gap. The germline CDR1 and CDR2 sequences are SQVTM and ANQGSEA. The CDR3 loop reads CSVSTDLLNSHGETQYF. The DNA of the CDR3 is TGCAGCGTTAGTACGGATCTCCTTAATTCCCATGGGGAGACCCAGTACTTC.

The CDR3: CASSWGLVHEQFF. The DNA for the CDR3 is TGTGCCAGCAGCTGGGGACTAGTCCATGAGCAGTTCTTC. V usage is TRBV14 and J usage is TRBJ2-1; 8 bases line up with TRBD2. From germline, CDR1 is SGHDN and CDR2 FVKESK. CDR3 size: 13 residues. J lost 8 bases, V lost 5 bases, and 5 bases had no gene match.

The count of this clone is one. The chain is built from TRBV13 and TRBJ2-1, with 10 bases lining up with TRBD2. Germline-derived CDR1 and CDR2 are PRHDT and FYEKMQ (reference sequence). This CDR3 comprises 17 residues. The J segment lost 2 bases and the V segment lost 5 bases, leaving 9 bases of the junction unmatched. The CDR3 here is CASSPAEREGPYNEQFF. In DNA, the CDR3 is TGTGCCAGCAGCCCGGCGGAGCGGGAGGGTCCCTACAATGAGCAGTTCTTC.

CDR3 in amino acids: CASSPPGRPNTGELFF. CDR3 DNA sequence: TGTGCCAGCAGCCCACCGGGGAGACCGAACACCGGGGAGCTGTTTTTT. The chain has TRBV7-9 and TRBJ2-2; D possibly corresponds to TRBD2 (5 bases). From germline, CDR1 is SEHNR and CDR2 FQNEAQ (reference sequence). This CDR3 spans 16 amino acids. The V end lost 5 bases, the J end lost 0 bases, and 13 bases lay between the germline ends.

The CDR3 region has the DNA TGTGCCAGCTCACCGTTACGAAGCGGGAGAGGAAGAGAGACCCAGTACTTC. This sequence encodes CASSPLRSGRGRETQYF. The genes are TRBV18 and TRBJ2-5, with 8 nucleotides matching TRBD2. V shed 3 bases and J 4 bases; nucleotides not matched to a gene: 13. The CDR3 runs 17 residues. Germline V lookup: CDR1 KGHSH, CDR2 LQKENI. The full variable domain, in which reference TRBV18 and TRBJ2-5 provide the parts outside the CDR3, is NAGVMQNPRHLVRRRGQEARLRCSPMKGHSHVYWYRQLPEEGLKFMVYLQKENIIDESGMPKERFSAEFPKEGPSILRIQQVVRGDSAAYFCASSPLRSGRGRETQYFGPGTRLLVL.

The chain recombines TRBV4-1 with TRBJ2-7; D not resolved. Trimming cost V 4 bases and J 7 bases, with 14 bases left between them. The CDR3 is 13 amino acids. Per germline, CDR1 MGHRA and CDR2 YSYEKL. As DNA, the CDR3 is TGCGCCAGCAGCCCTGGTGCAGGCAGAGAGCAGTACTTC. Translation: CASSPGAGREQYF.

The chain is built from TRBV4-1 and TRBJ2-7, with a weak D call TRBD2 (6 bases). The CDR3 runs 15 residues. Germline CDR1 and CDR2: MGHRA and YSYEKL. Trimming cost V 0 bases and J 6 bases, with 15 bases left between them. Here the CDR3 DNA reads TGCGCCAGCAGCCAAGACGACGGAGGGACCGGCGAGCAGTACTTC. Protein: CASSQDDGGTGEQYF.

The rearrangement joins TRBV7-2 to TRBJ2-1; TRBD2 aligns across 11 bases. Trimming cost V 5 bases and J 4 bases; bases outside gene matches: 4. Germline CDR1 SGHTA, CDR2 FQGNSA. This CDR3 contains 15 residues. The CDR3 nucleotides are TGTGCCAGCAGCGAGACTAGCGGGGAATACAATGAGCAGTTCTTC. Translating it yields CASSETSGEYNEQFF.

This clone was seen more than once but under ten times. The V and J genes are TRBV6-1 and TRBJ2-2; 7 bases are a match to TRBD1. CDR3 length: 15 residues. V lost 6 bases and J lost 2; bases outside the gene matches: 6. Germline V CDR1 and CDR2: MNHNS, SASEGT. The CDR3 region is CASSQGTDNTGELFF. The DNA of the CDR3 is TGTGCCAGCAGCCAGGGGACAGACAACACCGGGGAGCTGTTTTTT.

The V gene is TRBV6-1, the J gene TRBJ2-1, with 10 bases fitting TRBD2. The CDR3 contains 16 residues. V was pared by 0 bases and J by 9 bases, with 8 bases of the junction left unmatched. The germline V gene encodes CDR1 MNHNS and CDR2 SASEGT. CDR3 nucleotide sequence: TGTGCCAGCAGTGAAGCGGGGCTAGCGGGAGCGGTTGAGCAGTTCTTC. It encodes CASSEAGLAGAVEQFF.

This chain joins TRBV9 and TRBJ2-1; D unclear. V was trimmed by 0 bases and J by 0 bases, leaving 7 bases between them. Germline CDR1 and CDR2: SGDLS and YYNGEE. The CDR3 sequence is 15 residues long. The CDR3 DNA sequence: TGTGCCAGCAGCGTAGACTGGAGCTCCTACAATGAGCAGTTCTTC. It codes for CASSVDWSSYNEQFF.

V usage is TRBV29-1 and J usage is TRBJ2-2; perhaps TRBD1 as D (6 bases). V dropped 3 bases and J dropped 9 bases, with 11 bases sitting between them. Germline loops: CDR1 SQVTM, CDR2 ANQGSEA. The CDR3 is 12 amino acids. CDR3 protein: CSVDQGRRELFF. CDR3 in DNA: TGCAGCGTTGACCAGGGGCGGCGGGAGCTGTTTTTT.

The rearrangement uses TRBV27 and TRBJ2-5; 14 nucleotides agree with TRBD2. V lost 4 bases, J lost 2 bases, and 6 bases stayed unmatched. Per germline, CDR1 MNHEY and CDR2 SMNVEV (reference sequence). The CDR3 contains 17 residues. The CDR3 nucleotides are TGTGCCAGCAGTTCCAGGACTAGCGGGAGGACACAAGAGACCCAGTACTTC. Amino acids: CASSSRTSGRTQETQYF.

The chain has TRBV27 and TRBJ1-4; D uncertain. This CDR3 is built from 16 residues. CDR1 MNHEY and CDR2 SMNVEV come from the germline V gene (reference sequence). The ends were cut back, 1 base at V and 4 bases at J, with 13 bases in the middle. The CDR3 DNA sequence: TGTGCCAGCAGTTTATTACAGCCAGCCTATAATGAAAAACTGTTTTTT. Protein sequence: CASSLLQPAYNEKLFF.

This clone is medium-sized by share. The chain recombines TRBV2 with TRBJ2-1; D is possibly TRBD1 (5 bases). V was trimmed by 6 bases and J by 7 bases, leaving 10 bases between them. Per germline, CDR1 SNHLY and CDR2 FYNNEI. CDR3 size: 12 residues. The CDR3 DNA reads as TGTGCCAGCAGCATTGACAGAAATGAGCAGTTCTTC. This translates into CASSIDRNEQFF.